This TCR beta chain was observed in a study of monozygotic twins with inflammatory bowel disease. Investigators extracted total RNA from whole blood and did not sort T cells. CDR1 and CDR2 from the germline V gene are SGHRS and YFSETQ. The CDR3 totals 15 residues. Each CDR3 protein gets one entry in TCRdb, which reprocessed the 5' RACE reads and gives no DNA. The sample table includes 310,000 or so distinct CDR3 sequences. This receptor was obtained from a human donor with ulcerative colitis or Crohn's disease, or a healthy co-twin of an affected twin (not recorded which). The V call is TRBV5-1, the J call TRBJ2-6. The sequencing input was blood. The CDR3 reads CASSLESSGANVLTF. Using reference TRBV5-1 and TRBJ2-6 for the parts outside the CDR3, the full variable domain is KAGVTQTPRYLIKTRGQQVTLSCSPISGHRSVSWYQQTPGQGLQFLFEYFSETQRNKGNFPGRFSGRQFSNSRSEMNVSTLELGDSALYLCASSLESSGANVLTFGAGSRLTVL.